This T cell receptor (beta chain) was profiled in a study of T cell responses to AZD1222 COVID-19 vaccine. This table comes from immunoSEQ multiplex PCR, and its TCRdb copy is limited to in-frame clones, with some not included. The sample has tens of thousands of clones; approximately 91% are singletons. The V gene's germline CDR1 is SEHNR and CDR2 FQNEAQ (reference sequence). There are 16 residues in the CDR3. The junction had 8 bases not matched to a gene; V was cut back by 4 bases and J by 7 bases. Study-level findings and limits: Increased Spike-specific TCR breadth and depth were observed after two AZD1222 doses. At baseline, seropositivity was found in only six or seven AZD1222 recipients.

Comments on this clone: Its antigen is still unknown.

This TCR was sampled from an adult in good health. The chain carries TRBV7-9 and TRBJ1-6; 9 bases are shared with TRBD1. The material sequenced was peripheral blood, taken on day 0 of AZD1222 vaccination. CDR3 amino acids: CASSSTGTGKNSPLHF. Here the CDR3 DNA reads TGTGCCAGCAGCTCCACCGGGACAGGGAAAAATTCACCCCTCCACTTT.